The sequence of this T cell receptor (beta chain) was determined in a study of prognosis after radiotherapy for stage I lung cancer. Study findings and constraints: Shannon entropy (measured after stereotactic body radiation therapy) was lower in patients who went on to develop distant metastases.

A draw of 5 to 6.5 milliliters of peripheral blood took place at each of two time points. In its sample, this clonotype was seen many times. No antigen is known for it. Genomic DNA was the source, and TCR beta CDR3 was amplified from it by two-round multiplex PCR. The first PCR round targeted every TRBV and TRBJ gene with specific primers. The second PCR round used universal primers. MiXCR, applied by TCRdb to the multiplex PCR reads, yields one record per CDR3 protein. The repertoire consists of about 47,000 distinct CDR3 sequences, with roughly 35% occurring once and the leading ten covering roughly 10%. The material sequenced was PBMCs, taken before or after stereotactic body radiation therapy (not recorded which). This clonotype was obtained from a donor over 45 with non-small cell lung cancer.

The CDR3, as DNA: TGTGCCAGTAGTATAGTGGGCGGCGGGAACTATGGCTACACCTTC. As protein: CASSIVGGGNYGYTF. This sequence joins TRBV19 and TRBJ1-2; D not resolved. The V end was cut by 1 base, the J end by 2 bases, with 11 bases between. This CDR3 spans 15 amino acids. Per germline, CDR1 LNHDA and CDR2 SQIVND (reference sequence).